Detailed here is one T cell receptor (beta chain). This sample was taken from a study of PD-1 blockade in classical Hodgkin lymphoma. Each patient's relapse followed autologous stem cell transplantation, and brentuximab vedotin exposure varied. Measured with immunoSEQ multiplex PCR; TCRdb has only the in-frame clones, and not every one. The table has tens of thousands of clones, around 80% seen once. This CDR3 has 12 residues. Trimming stripped 2 bases from V and 4 bases from J, with 5 bases between. Per the germline V gene, CDR1 is MNHEY and CDR2 is SMNVEV (reference sequence). The sequence derives from a human donor with classical Hodgkin lymphoma. Specimen: peripheral blood mononuclear cells (PBMCs), collected before the second cycle of nivolumab. The chain links TRBV27 to TRBJ1-1; the D is unclear. The CDR3 protein is CASSLPATEAFF. In nucleotides, the CDR3 is TGTGCCAGCAGTTTACCGGCCACTGAAGCTTTCTTT.